The 13 T cell receptor beta chains given below trace back to one sample, sequenced in a study of control samples from healthy donors and cancer patients (dated by TCRdb to about 2020). Library preparation used the immunoSEQ multiplex PCR assay. In TCRdb, the immuneACCESS table is reduced to in-frame sequences with V and J assigned. These tables do not hold every clone; where another copy was compared, an unresolved V gene accounts for under half, and the others remain unexplained. Present in this sample are about 170,000 clones, 91% of which were seen just once. The ten largest clones take up about 1.6% of the sample. Specimen: blood. The receptors were sampled from a woman aged 25-40 years in good health.

The chain recombines TRBV11-2 with TRBJ2-7; D gene ambiguous. Deletions cut 1 base from V and 2 bases from J, with 9 bases between. The V gene's germline CDR1 is SGHAT and CDR2 FQNNGV. This CDR3 has 14 amino acids. The CDR3 coding sequence is TGTGCCAGCAGCTTAGGATCAGAGGCCTACGAGCAGTACTTC. Its protein product is CASSLGSEAYEQYF.

The chain couples TRBV27 to TRBJ2-3; tentatively, D is TRBD1 or TRBD2 (5 bases each). The CDR3 is made up of 13 amino acids. Trimming left V 5 bases short and J 1 base short, with 7 bases between. Germline CDR1 MNHEY, CDR2 SMNVEV (reference sequence). CDR3 protein: CASSRDGTDTQYF. Written as DNA, the CDR3 is TGTGCCAGCAGTAGGGACGGCACAGATACGCAGTATTTT.

The J gene is TRBJ2-5, the V gene TRBV29-1; D gene ambiguous. CDR1 is SQVTM, CDR2 ANQGSEA, per germline. The germline V and J ends were trimmed by 0 bases and 3 bases, with 11 bases remaining between them. The CDR3 covers 14 residues. CDR3: CSVEEPSGEETQYF. The CDR3 DNA follows: TGCAGCGTTGAAGAACCGTCGGGCGAAGAGACCCAGTACTTC.

The rearrangement joins TRBV18 to TRBJ2-7; 11 bases match TRBD1. The V segment lost 6 bases and the J segment 4 bases; nucleotides outside the gene matches: 5. CDR3 length: 14 residues. In germline, CDR1 is KGHSH, CDR2 LQKENI. The chain's CDR3 is CASSHGQGAYEQYF. DNA of the CDR3: TGTGCCAGCTCCCACGGACAGGGGGCTTACGAGCAGTACTTC.

Notes on this clone: Other DNA sequences in the sample encode the same CDR3. The chain recombines TRBV6-4 with TRBJ1-2; no definite D call. From germline, CDR1 is MRHNA and CDR2 SNTAGT. CDR3 size: 13 residues. Trimming left V 0 bases short and J 7 bases short, with 9 bases between. The CDR3 DNA is TGTGCCAGCAGTGACTCGGAGGGCTCTGGCTACACCTTC. Translated: CASSDSEGSGYTF.

The J gene is TRBJ1-2, the V gene TRBV29-1; 7 positions agree with TRBD1. The CDR3 runs 14 residues. CDR1 and CDR2 from the germline V gene are SQVTM and ANQGSEA. V lost 8 bases to trimming and J lost 1 base; unmatched junction nucleotides: 10. CDR3 protein: CSTMRQGGNYGYTF. The CDR3 DNA follows: TGCAGCACGATGAGACAGGGAGGTAACTATGGCTACACCTTC.

The J gene is TRBJ1-1, the V gene TRBV28; D unresolved. The CDR3 is made up of 12 amino acids. Trimming shortened V by 3 bases and J by 11 bases, and 13 bases separated the two germline ends. CDR1 and CDR2 from the germline V gene are MDHEN and SYDVKM. The CDR3 spells CASSFRGSEAFF. DNA of the CDR3: TGTGCCAGCAGTTTTCGGGGTTCGGAGGCTTTCTTT.

V and J are TRBV11-3 and TRBJ2-2, with TRBD2 identical over 8 bases. In germline, CDR1 is SGHNT, CDR2 YENEEA. V gave up 1 base and J gave up 3 bases; unmatched junction bases: 4. The CDR3 spans 16 residues. The CDR3 is CASSLGGGRHTGELFF. DNA of the CDR3: TGTGCCAGCAGCTTAGGGGGCGGGAGGCACACCGGGGAGCTGTTTTTT.

This clone was found a few times. CDR3: CASSQDYRDTEAFF. CDR3 sequence (DNA): TGTGCCAGCAGCCAAGATTACAGGGACACTGAAGCTTTCTTT. This chain links TRBV3-1 (or the pseudogene TRBV3-2) with TRBJ1-1; perhaps TRBD1 as D (6 bases). CDR3 length: 14 amino acids. The germline V gene has CDR1 LGHDT and CDR2 YNNKEL (reference sequence). Trimming shortened V by 0 bases and J by 3 bases, and 8 bases separated the two germline ends.

This chain joins TRBV3-1 (or the pseudogene TRBV3-2) and TRBJ1-2; 9 bases are a match to TRBD1. Germline V CDR1 and CDR2: LGHDT, YNNKEL (reference sequence). The CDR3 runs to 14 residues. The V and J ends lost 3 bases and 8 bases, in that order; junction bases with no gene match: 7. CDR3 in DNA: TGTGCCAGCAGCCAGCGCCGGACAGGGGAAGGCTACACCTTC. It specifies CASSQRRTGEGYTF.

Only one count was recorded for this clone. The rearrangement uses TRBV13 and TRBJ2-5; possibly TRBD1 for D (6 bases). Germline CDR1 PRHDT, CDR2 FYEKMQ (reference sequence). Trimming took 0 bases from V and 5 from J, leaving 13 bases between them. The CDR3 length is 15 residues. CDR3 loop: CASSLGQGRYETQYF. CDR3 sequence (DNA): TGTGCCAGCAGCTTAGGACAGGGTCGGTACGAGACCCAGTACTTC.

This chain connects TRBV30 to TRBJ2-6; D call uncertain. The CDR3 is 15 amino acids. V gave up 1 base and J gave up 0 bases, with 7 bases separating them. Germline loops: CDR1 GTSNPN, CDR2 SVGIG (reference sequence). CDR3 sequence reads: CAWSDSPSGANVLTF. The CDR3 nucleotides read TGTGCCTGGAGTGACAGCCCCTCTGGGGCCAACGTCCTGACTTTC.

The chain links TRBV9 to TRBJ2-7, with D possibly TRBD1 on 5 matching bases. This CDR3 comprises 13 residues. Trimming took 0 bases from V and 7 from J, leaving 11 bases between them. Germline V gene lookup returns CDR1 SGDLS and CDR2 YYNGEE. CDR3 nucleotides: TGTGCCAGCAGCGTAGCTTTTGGGGCAGAGCAGTACTTC. Its protein product is CASSVAFGAEQYF.